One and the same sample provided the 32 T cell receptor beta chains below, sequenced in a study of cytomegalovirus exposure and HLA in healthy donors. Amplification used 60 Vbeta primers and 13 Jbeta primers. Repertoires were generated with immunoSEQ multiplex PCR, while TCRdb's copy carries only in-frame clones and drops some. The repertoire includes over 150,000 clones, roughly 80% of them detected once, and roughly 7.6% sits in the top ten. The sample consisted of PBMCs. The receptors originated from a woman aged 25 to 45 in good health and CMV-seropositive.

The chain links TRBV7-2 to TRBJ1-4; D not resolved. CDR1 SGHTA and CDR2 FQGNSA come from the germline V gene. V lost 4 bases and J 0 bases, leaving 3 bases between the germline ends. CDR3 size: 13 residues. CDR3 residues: CASSSTTNEKLFF. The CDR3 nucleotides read TGTGCCAGCAGCTCCACAACTAATGAAAAACTGTTTTTT.

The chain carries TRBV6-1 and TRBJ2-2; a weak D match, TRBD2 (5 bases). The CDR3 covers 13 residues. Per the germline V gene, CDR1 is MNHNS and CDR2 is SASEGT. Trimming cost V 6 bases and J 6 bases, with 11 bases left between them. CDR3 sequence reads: CASSLTSPGELFF. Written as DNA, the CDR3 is TGTGCCAGCAGCCTAACTAGTCCCGGGGAGCTGTTTTTT.

CDR3 sequence reads: CASSERGGRARSTGELFF. CDR3 nucleotide sequence: TGTGCCAGCAGCGAGCGGGGGGGCAGGGCGCGAAGCACCGGGGAGCTGTTTTTT. The chain links TRBV9 to TRBJ2-2; 10 nucleotides match TRBD2. The length of the CDR3 is 18 residues. Germline V gives CDR1 SGDLS, CDR2 YYNGEE. The J segment lost 4 bases and the V segment lost 3 bases, leaving 12 bases of the junction unmatched.

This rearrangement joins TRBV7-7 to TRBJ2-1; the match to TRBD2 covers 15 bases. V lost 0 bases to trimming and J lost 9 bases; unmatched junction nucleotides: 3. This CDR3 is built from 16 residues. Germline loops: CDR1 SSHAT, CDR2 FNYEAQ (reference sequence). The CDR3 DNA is TGTGCCAGCAGCTTAGCGGGACTAGCGGGGGGCGGTGAGCAGTTCTTC. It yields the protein CASSLAGLAGGGEQFF.

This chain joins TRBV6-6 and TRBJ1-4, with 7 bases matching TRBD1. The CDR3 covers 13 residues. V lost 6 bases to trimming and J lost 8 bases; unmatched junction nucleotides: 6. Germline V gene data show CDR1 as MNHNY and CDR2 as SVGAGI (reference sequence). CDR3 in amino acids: CASRETGREKLFF. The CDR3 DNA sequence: TGTGCCAGCAGGGAGACAGGGCGAGAAAAACTGTTTTTT.

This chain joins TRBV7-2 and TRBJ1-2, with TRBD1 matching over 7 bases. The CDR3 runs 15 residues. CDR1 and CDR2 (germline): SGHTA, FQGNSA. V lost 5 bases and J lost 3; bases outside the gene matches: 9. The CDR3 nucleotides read TGTGCCAGCAGCCTACAAAGGGGGCACGACTATGGCTACACCTTC. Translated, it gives CASSLQRGHDYGYTF.

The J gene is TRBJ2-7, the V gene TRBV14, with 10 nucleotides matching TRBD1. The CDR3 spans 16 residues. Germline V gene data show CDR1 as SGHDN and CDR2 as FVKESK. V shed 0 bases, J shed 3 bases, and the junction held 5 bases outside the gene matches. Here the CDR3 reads CASSQDLDRGIYEQYF. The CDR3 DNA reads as TGTGCCAGCAGCCAAGATTTGGACAGGGGGATCTACGAGCAGTACTTC.

As DNA, the CDR3 is TGTGCCAGCAGCACCCCCCACGGGGTCGGCACAGATACGCAGTATTTT. Translated, it gives CASSTPHGVGTDTQYF. The rearrangement uses TRBV5-6 and TRBJ2-3; weak D call: TRBD2 (5 bases). The V end lost 4 bases, the J end lost 1 base, and 16 bases lay between the germline ends. The CDR3 is 16 amino acids. Germline V gene sequence: CDR1 SGHDT, CDR2 YYEEEE.

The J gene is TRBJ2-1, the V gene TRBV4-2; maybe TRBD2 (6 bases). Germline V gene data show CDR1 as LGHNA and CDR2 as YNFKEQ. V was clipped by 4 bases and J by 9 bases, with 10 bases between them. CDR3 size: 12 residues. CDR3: CASSLGTGEQFF. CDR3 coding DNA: TGTGCCAGCAGCCTCGGGACTGGTGAGCAGTTCTTC.

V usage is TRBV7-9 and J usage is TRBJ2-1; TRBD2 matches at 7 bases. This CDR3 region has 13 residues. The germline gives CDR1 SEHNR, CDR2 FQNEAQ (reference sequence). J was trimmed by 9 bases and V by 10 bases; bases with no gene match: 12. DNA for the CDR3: TGTGCCATCCCGGGACTATCGGAGAGTGAGCAGTTCTTC. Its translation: CAIPGLSESEQFF.

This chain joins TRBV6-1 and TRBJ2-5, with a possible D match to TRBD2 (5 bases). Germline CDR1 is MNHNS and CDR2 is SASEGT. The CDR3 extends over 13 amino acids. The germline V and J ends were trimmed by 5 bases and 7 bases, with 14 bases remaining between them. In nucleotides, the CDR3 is TGTGCCAGCAGTCCGGACTTCGAGGGGACCCAGTACTTC. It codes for CASSPDFEGTQYF.

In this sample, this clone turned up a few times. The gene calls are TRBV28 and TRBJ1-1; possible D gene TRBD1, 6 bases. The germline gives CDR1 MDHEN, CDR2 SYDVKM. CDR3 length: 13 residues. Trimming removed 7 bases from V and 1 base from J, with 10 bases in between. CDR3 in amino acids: CASTLDRNTEAFF. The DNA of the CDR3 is TGTGCCAGCACCCTGGACAGGAACACTGAAGCTTTCTTT.

The CDR3 region is CASSPGGGNGYTF. CDR3 nucleotide sequence: TGTGCCAGCAGCCCCGGGGGGGGTAATGGCTACACCTTC. V gene TRBV11-1 combines with J gene TRBJ1-2; D possibly corresponds to TRBD1 (5 bases). The CDR3 spans 13 residues. V shed 5 bases and J shed 6 bases, with 13 bases lying between them. CDR1 and CDR2 from the germline V gene are SGHAT and FQDESV (reference sequence).

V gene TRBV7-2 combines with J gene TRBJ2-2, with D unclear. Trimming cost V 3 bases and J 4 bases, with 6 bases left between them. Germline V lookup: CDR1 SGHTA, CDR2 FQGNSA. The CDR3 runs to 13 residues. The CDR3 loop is CASSFRVTGELFF. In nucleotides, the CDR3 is TGTGCCAGCAGCTTCCGGGTCACCGGGGAGCTGTTTTTT.

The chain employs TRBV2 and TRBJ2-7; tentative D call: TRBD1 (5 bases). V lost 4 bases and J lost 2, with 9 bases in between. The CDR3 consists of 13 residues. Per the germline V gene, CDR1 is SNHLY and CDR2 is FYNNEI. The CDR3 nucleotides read TGTGCCAGCAGTGGGCAGGGCCCCTACGAGCAGTACTTC. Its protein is CASSGQGPYEQYF.

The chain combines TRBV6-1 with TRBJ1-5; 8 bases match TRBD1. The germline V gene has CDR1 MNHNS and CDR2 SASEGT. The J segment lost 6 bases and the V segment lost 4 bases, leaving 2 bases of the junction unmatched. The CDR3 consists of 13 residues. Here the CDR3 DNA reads TGTGCCAGCAGTGCGGACAGGGCTCAGCCCCAGCATTTT. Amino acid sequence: CASSADRAQPQHF.

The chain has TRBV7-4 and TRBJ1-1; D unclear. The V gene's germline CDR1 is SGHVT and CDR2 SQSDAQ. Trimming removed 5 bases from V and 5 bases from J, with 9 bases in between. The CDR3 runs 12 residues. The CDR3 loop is CASSEAVTEAFF. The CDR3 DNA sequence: TGTGCCAGCAGCGAGGCGGTGACTGAAGCTTTCTTT.

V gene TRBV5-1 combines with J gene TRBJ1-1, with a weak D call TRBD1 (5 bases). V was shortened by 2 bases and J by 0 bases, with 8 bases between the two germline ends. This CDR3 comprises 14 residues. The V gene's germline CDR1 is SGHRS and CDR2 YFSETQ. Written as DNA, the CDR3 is TGCGCCAGCAGCTTACAGGACATGAACACTGAAGCTTTCTTT. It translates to CASSLQDMNTEAFF.

CDR3 coding DNA: TGTGCCAGCAGCTTCGACCGGGACAGGGCGTGGGAGCAGTACTTC. Residues: CASSFDRDRAWEQYF. The J gene is TRBJ2-7, the V gene TRBV7-2; 9 nucleotides line up with TRBD1. Germline CDR1 and CDR2: SGHTA and FQGNSA. The CDR3 has 15 amino acids. Losses at the gene ends were 3 bases for V and 7 bases for J; bases not matched to a gene: 10.

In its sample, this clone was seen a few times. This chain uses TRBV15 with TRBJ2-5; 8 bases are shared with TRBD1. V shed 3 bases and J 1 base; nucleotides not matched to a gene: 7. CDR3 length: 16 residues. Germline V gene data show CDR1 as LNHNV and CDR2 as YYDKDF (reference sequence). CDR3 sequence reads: CATSRGIGQGQETQYF. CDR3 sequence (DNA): TGTGCCACCAGCAGGGGGATAGGACAGGGCCAAGAGACCCAGTACTTC. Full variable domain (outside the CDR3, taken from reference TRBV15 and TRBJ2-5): DAMVIQNPRYQVTQFGKPVTLSCSQTLNHNVMYWYQQKSSQAPKLLFHYYDKDFNNEADTPDNFQSRRPNTSFCFLDIRSPGLGDTAMYLCATSRGIGQGQETQYFGPGTRLLVL.

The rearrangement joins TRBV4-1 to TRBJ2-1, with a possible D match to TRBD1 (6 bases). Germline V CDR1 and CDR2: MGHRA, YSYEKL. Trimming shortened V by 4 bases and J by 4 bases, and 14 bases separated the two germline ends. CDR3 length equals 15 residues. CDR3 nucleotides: TGCGCCAGCAGCCCTATAGGGGGACGATACAATGAGCAGTTCTTC. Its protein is CASSPIGGRYNEQFF.

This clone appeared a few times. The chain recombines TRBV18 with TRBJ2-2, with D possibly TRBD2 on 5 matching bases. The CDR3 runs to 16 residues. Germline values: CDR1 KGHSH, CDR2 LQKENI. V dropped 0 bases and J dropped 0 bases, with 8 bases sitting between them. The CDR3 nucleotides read TGTGCCAGCTCACCACCAGAGGGCCCGAACACCGGGGAGCTGTTTTTT. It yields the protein CASSPPEGPNTGELFF.

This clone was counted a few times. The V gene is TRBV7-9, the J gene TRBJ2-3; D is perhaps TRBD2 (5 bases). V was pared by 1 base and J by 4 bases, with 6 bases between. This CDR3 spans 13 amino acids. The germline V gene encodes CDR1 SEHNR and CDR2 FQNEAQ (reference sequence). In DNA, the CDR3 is TGTGCCAGCAGCTTAGGGACTGCAGATACGCAGTATTTT. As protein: CASSLGTADTQYF.

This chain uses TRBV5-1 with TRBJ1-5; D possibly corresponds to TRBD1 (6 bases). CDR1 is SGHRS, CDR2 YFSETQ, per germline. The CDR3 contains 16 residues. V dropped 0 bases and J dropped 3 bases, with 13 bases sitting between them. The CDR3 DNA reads TGCGCCAGCAGCTTGGGTGCAGGGGATGCCAATCAGCCCCAGCATTTT. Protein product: CASSLGAGDANQPQHF.

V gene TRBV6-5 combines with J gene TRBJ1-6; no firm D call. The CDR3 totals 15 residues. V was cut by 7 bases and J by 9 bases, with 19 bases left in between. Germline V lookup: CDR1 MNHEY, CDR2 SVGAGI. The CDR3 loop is CASMPWAASSSPLHF. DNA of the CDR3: TGTGCCAGCATGCCATGGGCCGCCTCAAGTTCACCCCTCCACTTT.

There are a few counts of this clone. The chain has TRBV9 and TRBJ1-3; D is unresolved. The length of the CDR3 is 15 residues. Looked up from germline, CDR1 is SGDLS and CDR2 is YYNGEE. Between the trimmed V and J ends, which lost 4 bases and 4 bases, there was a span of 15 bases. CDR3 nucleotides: TGTGCCAGCAGCCCCCAAGCGGGGAACGGAAACACCATATATTTT. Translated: CASSPQAGNGNTIYF.

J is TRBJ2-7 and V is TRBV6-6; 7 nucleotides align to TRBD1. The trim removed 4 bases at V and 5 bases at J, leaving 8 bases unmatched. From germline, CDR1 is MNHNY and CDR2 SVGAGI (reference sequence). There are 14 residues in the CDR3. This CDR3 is CASSFRDRNNEQYF. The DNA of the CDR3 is TGTGCCAGCAGTTTCCGGGACAGAAACAACGAGCAGTACTTC.

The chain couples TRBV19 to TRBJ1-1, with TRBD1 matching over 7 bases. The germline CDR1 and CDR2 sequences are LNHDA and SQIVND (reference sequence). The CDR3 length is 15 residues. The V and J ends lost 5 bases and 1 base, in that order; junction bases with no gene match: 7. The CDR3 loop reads CASSSTGTANTEAFF. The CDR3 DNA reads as TGTGCCAGTAGTTCGACCGGGACAGCGAACACTGAAGCTTTCTTT. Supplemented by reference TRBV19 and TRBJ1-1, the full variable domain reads DGGITQSPKYLFRKEGQNVTLSCEQNLNHDAMYWYRQDPGQGLRLIYYSQIVNDFQKGDIAEGYSVSREKKESFPLTVTSAQKNPTAFYLCASSSTGTANTEAFFGQGTRLTVV.

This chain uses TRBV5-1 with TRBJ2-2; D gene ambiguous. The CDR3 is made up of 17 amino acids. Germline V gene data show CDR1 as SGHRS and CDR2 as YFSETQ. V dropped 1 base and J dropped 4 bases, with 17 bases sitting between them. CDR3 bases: TGCGCCAGCAGCTTGAGGCAAGGTCTAGACTCCACCGGGGAGCTGTTTTTT. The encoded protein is CASSLRQGLDSTGELFF.

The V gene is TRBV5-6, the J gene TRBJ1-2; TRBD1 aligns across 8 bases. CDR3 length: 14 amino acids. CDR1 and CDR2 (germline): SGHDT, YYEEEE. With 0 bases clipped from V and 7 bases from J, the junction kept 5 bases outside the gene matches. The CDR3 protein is CASSLAQGALGYTF. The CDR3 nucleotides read TGTGCCAGCAGCTTGGCCCAGGGGGCGCTTGGCTACACCTTC.

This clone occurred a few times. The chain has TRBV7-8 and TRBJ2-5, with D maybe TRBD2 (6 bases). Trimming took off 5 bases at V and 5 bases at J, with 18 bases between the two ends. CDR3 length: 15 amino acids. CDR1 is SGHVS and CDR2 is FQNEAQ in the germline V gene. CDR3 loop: CASSPGPGDGETQYF. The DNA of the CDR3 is TGTGCCAGCAGCCCCGGGCCGGGGGACGGTGAGACCCAGTACTTC.

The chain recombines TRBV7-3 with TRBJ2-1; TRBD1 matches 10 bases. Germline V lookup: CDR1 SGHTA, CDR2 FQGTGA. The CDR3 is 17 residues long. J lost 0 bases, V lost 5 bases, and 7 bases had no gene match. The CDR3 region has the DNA TGTGCCAGCAGCCCGGGACAGGGGCCTAGCTCCTACAATGAGCAGTTCTTC. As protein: CASSPGQGPSSYNEQFF.